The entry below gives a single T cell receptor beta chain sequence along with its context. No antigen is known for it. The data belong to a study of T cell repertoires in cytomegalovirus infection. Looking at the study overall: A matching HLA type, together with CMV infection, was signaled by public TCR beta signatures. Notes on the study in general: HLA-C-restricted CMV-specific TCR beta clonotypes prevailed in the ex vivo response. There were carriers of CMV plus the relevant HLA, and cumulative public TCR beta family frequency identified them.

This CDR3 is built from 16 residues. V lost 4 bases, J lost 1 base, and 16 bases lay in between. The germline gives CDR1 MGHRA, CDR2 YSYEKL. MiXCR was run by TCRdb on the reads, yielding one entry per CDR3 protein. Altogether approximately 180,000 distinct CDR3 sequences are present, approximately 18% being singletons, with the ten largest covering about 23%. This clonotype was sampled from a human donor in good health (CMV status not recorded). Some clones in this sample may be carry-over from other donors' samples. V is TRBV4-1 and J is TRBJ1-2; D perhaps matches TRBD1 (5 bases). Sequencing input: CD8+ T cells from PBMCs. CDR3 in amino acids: CASSPEWGRNNYGYTF. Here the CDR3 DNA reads TGCGCCAGCAGCCCTGAGTGGGGCCGGAATAACTATGGCTACACCTTC.